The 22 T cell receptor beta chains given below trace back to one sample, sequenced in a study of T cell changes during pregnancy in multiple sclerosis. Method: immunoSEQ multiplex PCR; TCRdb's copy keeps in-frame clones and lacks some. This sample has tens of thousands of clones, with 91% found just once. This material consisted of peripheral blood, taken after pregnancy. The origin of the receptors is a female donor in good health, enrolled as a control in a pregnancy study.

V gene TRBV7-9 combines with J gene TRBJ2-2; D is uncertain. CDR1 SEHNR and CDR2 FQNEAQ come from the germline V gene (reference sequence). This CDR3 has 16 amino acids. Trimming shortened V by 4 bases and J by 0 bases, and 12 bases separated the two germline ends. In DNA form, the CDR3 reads TGTGCCAGCAGCTCCCACGCAGGCTCGAACACCGGGGAGCTGTTTTTT. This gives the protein CASSSHAGSNTGELFF. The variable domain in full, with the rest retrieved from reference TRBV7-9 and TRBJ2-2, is DTGVSQNPRHKITKRGQNVTFRCDPISEHNRLYWYRQTLGQGPEFLTYFQNEAQLEKSRLLSDRFSAERPKGSFSTLEIQRTEQGDSAMYLCASSSHAGSNTGELFFGEGSRLTVL.

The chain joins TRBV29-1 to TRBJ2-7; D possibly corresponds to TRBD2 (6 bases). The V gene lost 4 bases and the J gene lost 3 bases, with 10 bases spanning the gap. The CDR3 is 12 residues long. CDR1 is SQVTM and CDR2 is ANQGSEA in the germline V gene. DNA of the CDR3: TGCAGCGTTGGGGTGGGGGGCTACGAGCAGTACTTC. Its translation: CSVGVGGYEQYF.

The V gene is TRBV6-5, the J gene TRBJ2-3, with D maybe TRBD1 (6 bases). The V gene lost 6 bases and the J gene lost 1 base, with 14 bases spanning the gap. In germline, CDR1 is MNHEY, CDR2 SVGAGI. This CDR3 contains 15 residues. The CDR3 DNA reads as TGTGCCAGCAGCCTCCGGGACACCGGCACAGATACGCAGTATTTT. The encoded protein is CASSLRDTGTDTQYF.

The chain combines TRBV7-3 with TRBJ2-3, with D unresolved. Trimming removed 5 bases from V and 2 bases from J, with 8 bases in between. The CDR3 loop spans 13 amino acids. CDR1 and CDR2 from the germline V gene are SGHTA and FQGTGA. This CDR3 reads CASSRHHTDTQYF. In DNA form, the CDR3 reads TGTGCCAGCAGCCGACACCACACAGATACGCAGTATTTT.

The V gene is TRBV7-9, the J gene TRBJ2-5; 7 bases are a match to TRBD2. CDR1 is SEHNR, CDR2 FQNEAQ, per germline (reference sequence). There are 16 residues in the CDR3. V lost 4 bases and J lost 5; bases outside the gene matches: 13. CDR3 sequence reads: CASSYDLGGEGETQYF. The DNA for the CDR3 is TGTGCCAGCAGCTACGACTTGGGGGGGGAAGGGGAGACCCAGTACTTC.

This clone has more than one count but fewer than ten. The CDR3 DNA reads as TGTGCCAGCAGTGAAGGGGAGTTTGCGGCCAACGTCCTGACTTTC. Its translation is CASSEGEFAANVLTF. The genes are TRBV2 and TRBJ2-6; possibly TRBD2 for D (5 bases). With 1 base removed from V and 6 bases from J, the gap between germline ends came to 10 bases. Germline CDR1 SNHLY, CDR2 FYNNEI. The CDR3 runs to 15 residues. Based on the CDR3 plus reference TRBV2 and TRBJ2-6, the full variable domain is EPEVTQTPSHQVTQMGQEVILRCVPISNHLYFYWYRQILGQKVEFLVSFYNNEISEKSEIFDDQFSVERPDGSNFTLKIRSTKLEDSAMYFCASSEGEFAANVLTFGAGSRLTVL.

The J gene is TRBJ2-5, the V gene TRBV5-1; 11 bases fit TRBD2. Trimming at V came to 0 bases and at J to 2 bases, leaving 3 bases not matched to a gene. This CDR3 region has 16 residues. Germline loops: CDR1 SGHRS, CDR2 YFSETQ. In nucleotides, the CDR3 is TGCGCCAGCAGCTTGGCTACTAGCGGGAGTCAAGAGACCCAGTACTTC. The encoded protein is CASSLATSGSQETQYF.

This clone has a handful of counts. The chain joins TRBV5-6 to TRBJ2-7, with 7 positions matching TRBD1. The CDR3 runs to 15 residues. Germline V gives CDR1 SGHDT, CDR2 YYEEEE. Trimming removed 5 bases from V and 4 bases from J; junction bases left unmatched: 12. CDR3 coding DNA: TGTGCCAGCAGTCCCCCGGACAGGTTGGTATACGAGCAGTACTTC. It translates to CASSPPDRLVYEQYF.

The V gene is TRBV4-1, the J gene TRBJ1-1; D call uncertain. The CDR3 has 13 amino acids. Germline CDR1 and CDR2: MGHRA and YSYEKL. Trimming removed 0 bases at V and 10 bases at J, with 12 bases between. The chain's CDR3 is CASSQDLRPRAFF. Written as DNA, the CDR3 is TGCGCCAGCAGCCAAGATCTTCGACCTAGAGCTTTCTTT.

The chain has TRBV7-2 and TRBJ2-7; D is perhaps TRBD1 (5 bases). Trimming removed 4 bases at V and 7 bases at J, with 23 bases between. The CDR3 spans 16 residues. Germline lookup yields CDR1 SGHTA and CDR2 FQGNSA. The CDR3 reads CASSSNGIMGQREQYF. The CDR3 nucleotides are TGTGCCAGCAGCTCTAATGGAATTATGGGGCAGAGGGAGCAGTACTTC.

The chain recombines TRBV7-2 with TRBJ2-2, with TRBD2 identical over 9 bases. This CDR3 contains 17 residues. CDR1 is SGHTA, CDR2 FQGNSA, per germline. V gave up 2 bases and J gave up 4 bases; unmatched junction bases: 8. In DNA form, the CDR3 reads TGTGCCAGCAGCTTAAGGGCGGGGGGGACGGGCACCGGGGAGCTGTTTTTT. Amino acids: CASSLRAGGTGTGELFF.

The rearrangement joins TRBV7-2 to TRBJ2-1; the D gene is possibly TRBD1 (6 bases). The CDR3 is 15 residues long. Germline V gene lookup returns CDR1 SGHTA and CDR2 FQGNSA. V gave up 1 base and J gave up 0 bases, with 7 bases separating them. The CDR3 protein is CASSLVRGSYNEQFF. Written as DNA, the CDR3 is TGTGCCAGCAGCTTAGTCAGGGGCTCCTACAATGAGCAGTTCTTC.

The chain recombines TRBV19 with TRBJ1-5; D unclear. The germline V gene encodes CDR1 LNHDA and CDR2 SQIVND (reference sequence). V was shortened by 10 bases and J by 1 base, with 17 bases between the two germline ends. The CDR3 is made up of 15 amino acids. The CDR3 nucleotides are TGTGCCACCACGATGTTGGTCGGGAGCAATCAGCCCCAGCATTTT. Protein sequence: CATTMLVGSNQPQHF.

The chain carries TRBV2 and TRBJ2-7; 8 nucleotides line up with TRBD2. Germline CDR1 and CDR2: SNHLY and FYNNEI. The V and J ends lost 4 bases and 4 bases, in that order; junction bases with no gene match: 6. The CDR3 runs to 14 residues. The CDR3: CASSVASGRYEQYF. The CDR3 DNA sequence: TGTGCCAGCAGTGTGGCTAGCGGGCGATACGAGCAGTACTTC.

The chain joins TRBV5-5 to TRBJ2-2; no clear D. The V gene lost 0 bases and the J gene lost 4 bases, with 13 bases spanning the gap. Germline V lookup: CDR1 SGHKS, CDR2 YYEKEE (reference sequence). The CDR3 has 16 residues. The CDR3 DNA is TGTGCCAGCAGCTTGGGTCCGGCCGGCGGCACCGGGGAGCTGTTTTTT. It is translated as CASSLGPAGGTGELFF.

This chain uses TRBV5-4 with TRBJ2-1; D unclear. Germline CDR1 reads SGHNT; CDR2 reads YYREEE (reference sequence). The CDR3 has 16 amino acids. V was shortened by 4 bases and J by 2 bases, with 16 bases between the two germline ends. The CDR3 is CASSPRGALPYNEQFF. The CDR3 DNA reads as TGTGCCAGCAGCCCCCGCGGTGCCCTTCCCTACAATGAGCAGTTCTTC. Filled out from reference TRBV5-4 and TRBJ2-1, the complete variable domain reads ETGVTQSPTHLIKTRGQQVTLRCSSQSGHNTVSWYQQALGQGPQFIFQYYREEENGRGNFPPRFSGLQFPNYSSELNVNALELDDSALYLCASSPRGALPYNEQFFGPGTRLTVL.

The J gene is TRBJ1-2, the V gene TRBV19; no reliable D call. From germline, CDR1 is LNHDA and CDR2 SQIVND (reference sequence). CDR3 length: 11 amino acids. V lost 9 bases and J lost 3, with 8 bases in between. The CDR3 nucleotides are TGTGCCAGCCAACAGCACTATGGCTACACCTTC. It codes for CASQQHYGYTF.

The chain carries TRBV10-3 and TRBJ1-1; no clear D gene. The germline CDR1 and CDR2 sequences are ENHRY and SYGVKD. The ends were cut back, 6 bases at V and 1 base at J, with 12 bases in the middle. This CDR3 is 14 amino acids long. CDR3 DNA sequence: TGTGCCATCAGGATAGACGGGGAGAACACTGAAGCTTTCTTT. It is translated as CAIRIDGENTEAFF.

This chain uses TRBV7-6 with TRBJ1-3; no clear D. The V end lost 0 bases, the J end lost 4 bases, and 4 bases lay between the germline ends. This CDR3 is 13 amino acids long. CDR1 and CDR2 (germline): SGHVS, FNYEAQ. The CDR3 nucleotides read TGTGCCAGCAGCTTAGCACAGGGAAACACCATATATTTT. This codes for CASSLAQGNTIYF.

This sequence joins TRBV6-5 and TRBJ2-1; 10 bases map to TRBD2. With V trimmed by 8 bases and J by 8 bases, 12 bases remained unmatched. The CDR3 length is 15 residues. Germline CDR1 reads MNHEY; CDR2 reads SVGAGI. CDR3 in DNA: TGTGCCAGCCACTATGGAGGTAGCGGGGGGTATGAGCAGTTCTTC. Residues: CASHYGGSGGYEQFF.

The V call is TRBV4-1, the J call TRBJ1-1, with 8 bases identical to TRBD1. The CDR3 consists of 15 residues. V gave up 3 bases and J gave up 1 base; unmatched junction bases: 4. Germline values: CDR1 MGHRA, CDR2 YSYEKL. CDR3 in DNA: TGCGCCAGCAGCCAGGGGGACAGGACGAACACTGAAGCTTTCTTT. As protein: CASSQGDRTNTEAFF.

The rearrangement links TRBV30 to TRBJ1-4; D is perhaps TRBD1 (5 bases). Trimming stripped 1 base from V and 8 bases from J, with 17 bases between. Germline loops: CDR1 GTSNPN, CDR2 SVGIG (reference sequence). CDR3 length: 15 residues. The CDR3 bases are TGTGCCTGGAGTGCCGGGACTTCAAGCGGGGAAAAACTGTTTTTT. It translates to CAWSAGTSSGEKLFF.